A selection of T cell receptor beta chains follows, all from one sample in a study of blood T cell repertoires in COVID-19. Using immunoSEQ multiplex PCR, the repertoire was profiled, and TCRdb retains in-frame clones only, with some absent. Among more than 250,000 clones listed, roughly 88% were seen once. Sequences were obtained from peripheral blood. These receptors originate from a human donor in a cohort sampled during active COVID-19. CDR3s include the opening cysteine and the closing phenylalanine or tryptophan. The D gene is left open where the match is weak. Clone size is stated in some rows and not others, as once, few, many or a class when expanded.

d_call clone_size j_call v_call cdr3_nt cdr3_aa
. . TRBJ2-7 TRBV18 TGTGCCAGCTCAGAGGGAGTTCCCTCCTACGAGCAGTACTTC CASSEGVPSYEQYF
TRBD1 few TRBJ1-5 TRBV6-2/TRBV6-3 TGTGCCAGCACCCCCACGGGACAGGGGCGTCCCCAGCATTTT CASTPTGQGRPQHF
TRBD1 . TRBJ2-5 TRBV18 TGTGCCAGCTCACCTTCAGAGGGACAGGGGCGAGAGACCCAGTACTTC CASSPSEGQGRETQYF
. . TRBJ1-3 TRBV4-1 TGCGCCAGCAGCCAAGGTTGGGGCCCGCTGCTCTCTGGAAACACCATATATTTT CASSQGWGPLLSGNTIYF
. . TRBJ1-6 TRBV25-1 TGTGCCAGCAGTGAATGGGCAGGCAATTCACCCCTCCACTTT CASSEWAGNSPLHF
TRBD2 . TRBJ2-7 TRBV20-1 TGCAGTGCTGGGGGTCCTAGCGGGCAGTACTTC CSAGGPSGQYF
TRBD2 . TRBJ2-7 TRBV19 TGTGCCAGTAGCAGCCAATTAGCGGGAGGTTCCTACGAGCAGTACTTC CASSSQLAGGSYEQYF
. few TRBJ1-1 TRBV3-1/TRBV3-2 TGTGCCAGCAGCCAAGCCCGCTCCGAGGGGGAGGGGACTGAAGCTTTCTTT CASSQARSEGEGTEAFF
TRBD1 . TRBJ1-2 TRBV6-2/TRBV6-3 TGTGCCAGCAGTACCACAGGGGGCCGAGGCTACACCTTC CASSTTGGRGYTF
. . TRBJ2-1 TRBV7-2 TGTGCCAGCAGCTACAGGACTAATTACAATGAGCAGTTCTTC CASSYRTNYNEQFF
TRBD1 few TRBJ1-2 TRBV18 TGTGCCAGCTCACCACCGGGGGGACAGAACTATGGCTACACCTTC CASSPPGGQNYGYTF
. . TRBJ2-7 TRBV4-3 TGCGCCAGCAGCCAAGATTACAACGTCGACAACGAGCAGTACTTC CASSQDYNVDNEQYF
. . TRBJ1-4 TRBV6-6 TGTGCCAGCAGTTCCAACACCGTCCCGAATGAAAAACTGTTTTTT CASSSNTVPNEKLFF
TRBD1 . TRBJ1-6 TRBV7-3 TGTGCCAGCAGCTTAGACAGGGAGAGTTCACCCCTCCACTTT CASSLDRESSPLHF
TRBD1 . TRBJ2-7 TRBV6-5 TGTGCCAGCAGCTCCGACAGGGGGGCCTACGAGCAGTACTTC CASSSDRGAYEQYF
. . TRBJ1-5 TRBV19 TGTGCCAGTAGTGACATCCGTAGCAATCAGCCCCAGCATTTT CASSDIRSNQPQHF
. few TRBJ2-7 TRBV3-1/TRBV3-2 TGTGCCAGCAGCCAAGTCCGACTTTCCTTCTCCTACGAGCAGTACTTC CASSQVRLSFSYEQYF
TRBD1 . TRBJ2-7 TRBV18 TGTGCCAGCTCACCGTTCGACAGGGATTCCTACGAGCAGTACTTC CASSPFDRDSYEQYF
. . TRBJ1-2 TRBV3-1/TRBV3-2 TGTGCCAGCAGCCAAGGTCAGGGGCCCTATGGCTACACCTTC CASSQGQGPYGYTF
TRBD1 . TRBJ1-2 TRBV3-1/TRBV3-2 TGTGCCAGCAGCCATCTCCAGGGGCAGGGGGCTTTTGGCTACACCTTC CASSHLQGQGAFGYTF
. once TRBJ2-7 TRBV6-2/TRBV6-3 TGTGCCAGCAGTGAGGATACGGCGGGGTCCTACGAGCAGTACTTC CASSEDTAGSYEQYF
TRBD2 . TRBJ2-4 TRBV5-6 TGTGCCAGCGCTAGCGGGAGGGCCTTGAGGGACATTCAGTACTTC CASASGRALRDIQYF
TRBD2 . TRBJ2-1 TRBV5-8 TGTGCCAGCGGACCCCCGACTAGCGGCTTCAATGAGCAGTTCTTC CASGPPTSGFNEQFF
. . TRBJ1-5 TRBV12-3/TRBV12-4 TGTGCCAGCAGTTTAGGGGCCGATCAGCCCCAGCATTTT CASSLGADQPQHF
. . TRBJ1-2 TRBV6-5 TGTGCCAGCAGTTACAAGAGTAGCTATGGCTACACCTTC CASSYKSSYGYTF
. . TRBJ2-2 TRBV9 TGTGCCAGCAGCGCCTTGGGACCTCAGGGGACCGGGGAGCTGTTTTTT CASSALGPQGTGELFF
. once TRBJ2-3 TRBV11-3 TGTGCCAGCAGCTTAGGGTGGGAGCAAGATACGCAGTATTTT CASSLGWEQDTQYF
. . TRBJ2-7 TRBV27 TGTGCCAGCAGTTTAATGAGGCAGGGGCGAAACGAGCAGTACTTC CASSLMRQGRNEQYF
TRBD1 . TRBJ1-3 TRBV30 TGTGCCTGGAGTACAGGGGGCTCTGGAAACACCATATATTTT CAWSTGGSGNTIYF
. . TRBJ2-3 TRBV19 TGTGCCAGTGGGGCAGGGAACACAGATACGCAGTATTTT CASGAGNTDTQYF
. once TRBJ2-2 TRBV9 TGTGCCAGCAACTACAGGGATAACACCGGGGAGCTGTTTTTT CASNYRDNTGELFF
. . TRBJ1-2 TRBV7-8 TGTGCCAGCAGCTTCGGGGAATTGGGGAACTATGGCTACACCTTC CASSFGELGNYGYTF